Listed below are T cell receptor beta chains from one sample, sequenced in a study of T cell responses to AZD1222 COVID-19 vaccine. Data came from immunoSEQ multiplex PCR; TCRdb stores just in-frame clones and leaves some out. The sample has over 100,000 clones; around 90% are singletons. Sequencing was performed on peripheral blood, taken on day 0 of AZD1222 vaccination. The source is an adult in good health. The CDR3 runs from the conserved cysteine through the conserved F or W. A D gene is named only where the DNA matches it firmly. The size entry is marked missing in some rows and otherwise reads once, few, many or a size class.

d_call | j_call | v_call | clone_size | cdr3_length | cdr3_aa | cdr3_nt
TRBD2 | TRBJ2-5 | TRBV6-5 | NA | 13 | CAHGEGWQETQYF | TGTGCCCACGGGGAGGGGTGGCAAGAGACCCAGTACTTC
TRBD1 | TRBJ1-5 | TRBV18 | NA | 13 | CASSQGQTQPQHF | TGTGCCAGCTCACAGGGACAGACTCAGCCCCAGCATTTT
TRBD1 | TRBJ2-2 | TRBV28 | NA | 18 | CASSSTGTGSPNTGELFF | TGTGCCAGCAGTTCGACCGGGACAGGAAGTCCGAACACCGGGGAGCTGTTTTTT
NA | TRBJ1-6 | TRBV5-3 | few | 14 | CARSSSPVNSPLHF | TGTGCCAGAAGCTCATCGCCAGTTAATTCACCCCTCCACTTT
NA | TRBJ2-6 | TRBV18 | NA | 18 | CASSPISPRGSGANVLTF | TGTGCCAGCTCACCGATATCCCCTCGGGGCTCTGGGGCCAACGTCCTGACTTTC
TRBD1 | TRBJ2-7 | TRBV28 | NA | 14 | CASSTTGGTGEQYF | TGTGCCAGCAGTACCACAGGGGGGACAGGCGAGCAGTACTTC
TRBD2 | TRBJ2-1 | TRBV6-5 | NA | 13 | CATGTSEYNEQFF | TGTGCCACCGGGACTAGCGAGTACAATGAGCAGTTCTTC
TRBD1 | TRBJ1-2 | TRBV6-5 | NA | 15 | CASSPPGQGARGYTF | TGTGCCAGCAGTCCCCCCGGGCAGGGGGCAAGGGGCTACACCTTC
NA | TRBJ2-3 | TRBV14 | NA | 13 | CASSGTPLDTQYF | TGTGCCAGCTCCGGGACACCATTAGATACGCAGTATTTT
NA | TRBJ2-6 | TRBV3-1/TRBV3-2 | NA | 17 | CASSQGASGSGANVLTF | TGTGCCAGCAGCCAAGGCGCATCGGGCTCTGGGGCCAACGTCCTGACTTTC
NA | TRBJ2-7 | TRBV13 | NA | 16 | CASSLGGPRDSYEQYF | TGTGCCAGCAGCTTAGGAGGGCCGAGGGACTCCTACGAGCAGTACTTC
TRBD2 | TRBJ2-1 | TRBV5-1 | NA | 15 | CASSLRGLADNEQFF | TGCGCCAGCAGCCTAAGGGGACTAGCGGACAATGAGCAGTTCTTC